Listed below are T cell receptor beta chains from one sample, sequenced in a study of vaccination and CD4 T cells after COVID-19. No antigen is known for these receptors. TCRdb reprocessed the PCR reads via MiXCR and lists one record per CDR3 protein. The table lists 20,000 to 25,000 distinct CDR3 sequences, roughly 43% of them singletons. Sequencing was performed on CD4+ T cells from blood, cultured in vitro, taken about 7 months after SARS-CoV-2 vaccination. These receptors originate from a human donor who had recovered from COVID-19. Both conserved end residues are part of each CDR3. A D gene is named only where the DNA matches it firmly. Some rows mark clone size as missing; the rest say once, few, many or name a class of expanded clone.

v_call,clone_size,j_call,cdr3_length,d_call,cdr3_nt,cdr3_aa
TRBV20-1,.,TRBJ1-6,13,.,TGCAGGGCTACACCGGAGGTTAATTCACCCCTCCACTTT,CRATPEVNSPLHF
TRBV5-4,.,TRBJ2-1,16,.,TGTGCCAGCAGCTGGGGAGGTAGCAGGGGATACAATGAGCAGTTCTTC,CASSWGGSRGYNEQFF
TRBV7-2,.,TRBJ2-7,15,.,TGTGCCAGCAGCCCACAAGGAAGGGGCTCCTACGAGCAGTACTTC,CASSPQGRGSYEQYF
TRBV7-9,few,TRBJ2-6,14,.,TGTGCCAGCAGCTTCGGAGCTGGGGCCAACGTCCTGACTTTC,CASSFGAGANVLTF
TRBV7-2,.,TRBJ2-1,14,.,TGTGCCAGCAGCGAAGGGGGGGGGGATAATGAGCAGTTCTTC,CASSEGGGDNEQFF
TRBV15,.,TRBJ2-7,17,.,TGTGCCACCAGCAGAGATAATCCGGAAGCCCCATTCTACGAGCAGTACTTC,CATSRDNPEAPFYEQYF
TRBV12-3/TRBV12-4,.,TRBJ2-3,12,.,TGTGCCAGCAGTTTCTCTACAGATACGCAGTATTTT,CASSFSTDTQYF
TRBV20-1,few,TRBJ1-1,12,.,TGCAGTGCTAGACAGGGGTACACTGAAGCTTTCTTT,CSARQGYTEAFF
TRBV20-1,.,TRBJ2-1,19,TRBD2,TGCAGTGCCCCCCGCGTCGGCCTAGCGGAGGGGATTGGGGGGAATGAGCAGTTCTTC,CSAPRVGLAEGIGGNEQFF
TRBV11-2,.,TRBJ2-3,16,TRBD1,TGTGCCAGCAGCCGAAATATTGGACAGGGAGCAGATACGCAGTATTTT,CASSRNIGQGADTQYF
TRBV28,few,TRBJ2-1,12,.,TGTGCCAGCAGTTTTGTGGCGGGAAAAGAGTTCTTC,CASSFVAGKEFF
TRBV20-1,few,TRBJ2-1,15,TRBD2,TGCAGTGCAACCTCCGGGACTAGCGGTTACAATGAGCAGTTCTTC,CSATSGTSGYNEQFF
TRBV20-1,.,TRBJ2-3,11,.,TGCAGTGCAACGGTGACAGATACGCAGTATTTT,CSATVTDTQYF
TRBV7-3,.,TRBJ2-3,12,.,TGTGCCAGCAGCTCAGGGTCAGATACGCAGTATTTT,CASSSGSDTQYF
TRBV24-1,.,TRBJ2-3,15,.,TGTGCCACCAGTGATGGGGCCAGAGTCACAGATACGCAGTATTTT,CATSDGARVTDTQYF
TRBV7-9,.,TRBJ2-1,15,.,TGTGCCAGCAGCCTAAGGGGGGGACAGTACAATGAGCAGTTCTTC,CASSLRGGQYNEQFF
TRBV19,.,TRBJ2-3,14,.,TGTGCCAGTAGTGTCGGACAGACCACAGATACGCAGTATTTT,CASSVGQTTDTQYF
TRBV4-1,once,TRBJ1-5,14,.,TGCGCCAGCAGCCAGGGCCCGGGGGGGCAGCCCCAGCATTTT,CASSQGPGGQPQHF
TRBV20-1,.,TRBJ2-4,13,.,TGCAGTGCTATACCCAACGGGGTGAACATTCAGTACTTC,CSAIPNGVNIQYF
TRBV7-3,.,TRBJ2-7,13,.,TGTGCCAGCAGCCCAACAGGGTCCCACGAGCAGTACTTC,CASSPTGSHEQYF
TRBV20-1,.,TRBJ2-7,13,TRBD2,TGCAGTGCTAGGGAGGGGACTAGCGGCGAGCAGTACTTC,CSAREGTSGEQYF
TRBV6-5,.,TRBJ2-7,14,.,TGTGCCAGCAGTTGGACTTCCCACTCCTACGAGCAGTACTTC,CASSWTSHSYEQYF
TRBV15,.,TRBJ2-3,16,TRBD2,TGTGCCACCAGCGGACTACTAGCGGGAGGGGTAGATACGCAGTATTTT,CATSGLLAGGVDTQYF
TRBV20-1,.,TRBJ2-1,14,.,TGCAGTGCTAGAGTGATAGCCAAAAACAATGAGCAGTTCTTC,CSARVIAKNNEQFF
TRBV27,medium-sized,TRBJ2-3,15,TRBD2,TGTGCCAGCAGGACACTAGCGGCTAGCACAGATACGCAGTATTTT,CASRTLAASTDTQYF
TRBV5-1,.,TRBJ2-3,18,TRBD2,TGCGCCAGCAGCCAAGGGACTAGCGGGAGGGCTTGGTTAGATACGCAGTATTTT,CASSQGTSGRAWLDTQYF
TRBV7-9,few,TRBJ1-2,15,.,TGTGCCAGCAGCTTAGGGCAAGCTCCTAACTATGGCTACACCTTC,CASSLGQAPNYGYTF
TRBV5-1,.,TRBJ2-7,14,TRBD1,TGCGCCAGCAGCCCGGGGACAGCCTCCTACGAGCAGTACTTC,CASSPGTASYEQYF
TRBV20-1,.,TRBJ1-1,12,.,TGCAGTGCTAGTGGGAGGCTTACTGAAGCTTTCTTT,CSASGRLTEAFF
TRBV10-3,few,TRBJ2-7,13,TRBD2,TGTGCCATCAATTCTGACCCGGGGGGAGAGCAGTACTTC,CAINSDPGGEQYF
TRBV2,.,TRBJ1-5,14,.,TGTGCCAGCAGGGCGGACAGAGACAATCAGCCCCAGCATTTT,CASRADRDNQPQHF
TRBV15,few,TRBJ2-3,15,.,TGTGCCACCAGCCCTCTTCGGCCGAGCACAGATACGCAGTATTTT,CATSPLRPSTDTQYF
TRBV19,few,TRBJ2-5,14,.,TGTGCCAGTAGTATAGCCTATACAACGGAGACCCAGTACTTC,CASSIAYTTETQYF
TRBV19,.,TRBJ2-1,16,TRBD2,TGTGCCAGTAGCCGCGAGGGACTAGCGGGGCACAATGAGCAGTTCTTC,CASSREGLAGHNEQFF
TRBV20-1,.,TRBJ1-2,15,TRBD1,TGCAGTGCGCGCATTCAGGGGGACGGGGGGCAAGGCTGCACCTTC,CSARIQGDGGQGCTF
TRBV7-9,.,TRBJ2-2,14,.,TGTGCCAGCAGCCTACTGACTAGTACCGGGGAGCTGTTTTTT,CASSLLTSTGELFF
TRBV11-3,.,TRBJ2-7,17,.,TGTGCCAGCAGCTTCCTCTCCACACTAGGGTTCTCCTACGAGCAGTACTTC,CASSFLSTLGFSYEQYF
TRBV7-2,few,TRBJ2-3,13,.,TGTGCCAGCAGCTTACTCCGCACAGATACGCAGTATTTT,CASSLLRTDTQYF
TRBV19,few,TRBJ1-5,18,.,TGTGCCAGTAGTCCTCGGGGAAGGGGCTCGGGTAGCAATCAGCCCCAGCATTTT,CASSPRGRGSGSNQPQHF
TRBV7-3,.,TRBJ2-1,14,.,TGTGCCAGCAGCTTAACTCGGGAGTACAATGAGCAGTTCTTC,CASSLTREYNEQFF
TRBV10-3,.,TRBJ2-7,15,TRBD1,TGTGCCATCAGAAACACAGGGGTGGGATCCTACGAGCAGTACTTC,CAIRNTGVGSYEQYF
TRBV20-1,few,TRBJ2-5,13,.,TGCAGTGCTAGAGACGGCCCCCAAGAGACCCAGTACTTC,CSARDGPQETQYF
TRBV5-6,.,TRBJ1-2,14,.,TGTGCCAGCAGCCCTCAGAACAGGATCCATGGCTACACCTTC,CASSPQNRIHGYTF
TRBV28,.,TRBJ2-7,15,.,TGTGCCAGCAGGCCCCGGGACGGGAGTTCCTACGAGCAGTACTTC,CASRPRDGSSYEQYF
TRBV19,once,TRBJ2-3,13,.,TGTGCCAGTAGTCGAATCGACACAGATACGCAGTATTTT,CASSRIDTDTQYF
TRBV7-9,few,TRBJ2-5,14,TRBD2,TGTGCCAGTAGCTCGCCGCGGGAGTCGGAGACCCAGTACTTC,CASSSPRESETQYF
TRBV20-1,few,TRBJ2-1,15,TRBD2,TGCAGTGCCTATTTAGCGGGAGACGCCTACAATGAGCAGTTCTTC,CSAYLAGDAYNEQFF
TRBV15,.,TRBJ2-2,16,TRBD1,TGTGCCACCAGCAGAGAACAGACAGGGCTCACCGGGGAGCTGTTTTTT,CATSREQTGLTGELFF
TRBV7-2,.,TRBJ2-5,17,.,TGTGCCAGCAGCTTAATAGGTAGCGGAACTTTACAAGAGACCCAGTACTTC,CASSLIGSGTLQETQYF
TRBV19,.,TRBJ2-7,14,.,TGTGCCAGTAGTATAGACGGATTCTCCTACGAGCAGTACTTC,CASSIDGFSYEQYF
TRBV28,.,TRBJ1-1,16,.,TGTGCCAGCAGTTTATGGGGACGAACAGCGAACACTGAAGCTTTCTTT,CASSLWGRTANTEAFF
TRBV28,once,TRBJ2-7,12,TRBD2,TGTGCCAGCAGTTTCCTAGCGGGAGTCTCTTACTTC,CASSFLAGVSYF
TRBV6-1,.,TRBJ2-7,15,TRBD1,TGTGCCAGCAGGAAAACCGGGACAGGGGCCTACGAGCAGTACTTC,CASRKTGTGAYEQYF